This T cell receptor (beta chain) appears in the sequencing data of a study of blood T cell repertoires in COVID-19. Measured with immunoSEQ multiplex PCR; TCRdb has only the in-frame clones, and not every one. The sample shows hundreds of thousands of clones, 85% to 90% of them seen only once. CDR3 length equals 16 residues. CDR1 and CDR2 (germline): LNHDA, SQIVND (reference sequence). J lost 0 bases, V lost 5 bases, and 6 bases had no gene match. This TCR came from a man aged 30 to 39 who had recovered from COVID-19. Sequenced sample: PBMCs or T cells enriched from blood (not recorded which). The chain joins TRBV19 to TRBJ2-3; TRBD2 matches 9 bases. CDR3 bases: TGTGCCAGTAGTTCAAGACTAGCGGAGAGCACAGATACGCAGTATTTT. It translates to CASSSRLAESTDTQYF. The full variable domain, in which reference TRBV19 and TRBJ2-3 provide the parts outside the CDR3, is DGGITQSPKYLFRKEGQNVTLSCEQNLNHDAMYWYRQDPGQGLRLIYYSQIVNDFQKGDIAEGYSVSREKKESFPLTVTSAQKNPTAFYLCASSSRLAESTDTQYFGPGTRLTVL.